The following is a T cell receptor (beta chain) sequence with its context. What it binds is not known. The data derive from a study of OX40 agonist ivuxolimab in advanced cancers. Study-wide background: At doses from 0.01 to 10 mg/kg, patients were given intravenous ivuxolimab every 2 weeks.

Sequencing was performed with immunoSEQ multiplex PCR; in TCRdb, only in-frame clones are kept and a portion is missing. The repertoire consists of some 70,000 clones, with over 75% occurring once and the leading ten covering about 1%. Findings and caveats of the study: At 0.1 to 3.0 mg/kg and by week 6, clonal expansion occurred in CD4+ and CD8+ blood T cells.

V dropped 2 bases and J dropped 4 bases, with 14 bases sitting between them. The CDR3 spans 15 residues. Germline-derived CDR1 and CDR2 are SGHTA and FQGNSA. The source material was CD4+ or CD8+ T cells sorted from blood, sampled in a trial of the OX40 agonist ivuxolimab. The chain has TRBV7-2 and TRBJ2-5; possible D gene TRBD2, 5 bases. This clonotype was sampled from an adult with an advanced solid tumor such as melanoma, head and neck, liver or kidney cancer. CDR3 DNA: TGTGCCAGCAGCTTAATCCTACTAGGCGTAGAGACCCAGTACTTC. It codes for CASSLILLGVETQYF.